This TCR beta chain was recovered during a study of CD8+ T cells in alopecia areata. Background on the study: Treated patients swallowed 5 to 10 mg of oral tofacitinib twice daily. Study outcomes and limitations: Clarity of TCR sharing across patients fell short of that in mice, possibly HLA-related.

RNA extraction was followed by reverse transcription into cDNA, which acted as the sequencing template. This table comes from immunoSEQ multiplex PCR, and its TCRdb copy is limited to in-frame clones, with some not included. The data contain 110,000 to 150,000 clones, roughly 61% of them singletons. This CDR3 is 11 amino acids long. The V end lost 7 bases, the J end lost 5 bases, and 9 bases lay between the germline ends. Germline lookup yields CDR1 SQVTM and CDR2 ANQGSEA. Peripheral blood and lesional scalp punch biopsies came from alopecia areata patients. In regard to this clone: Its target is not known.

The chain combines TRBV29-1 with TRBJ1-5, with D hard to call. This clonotype was obtained from a human donor with alopecia areata. The specimen was CD4+ T cells sorted from blood, collected at week 0. Here the CDR3 reads CSARRHQPQHF. The CDR3 DNA sequence: TGCAGCGCTAGAAGACATCAGCCCCAGCATTTT.